The text below deals with one TCR beta chain. Antigen specificity is unknown. This specimen belongs to a study of T cell responses to AZD1222 COVID-19 vaccine. Germline trimming cut 2 bases from V and 7 bases from J; bases unmatched to any gene: 11. CDR3 size: 17 residues. Germline V gives CDR1 MNHNS, CDR2 SASEGT. Whole-study results and caveats: Only a handful of AZD1222 recipients, several in all, had baseline seropositivity. Spike-specific TCR breadth and depth rose after two AZD1222 doses.

This table comes from immunoSEQ multiplex PCR, and its TCRdb copy is limited to in-frame clones, with some not included. Of about 120,000 clones listed, approximately 90% are singletons. The sequence came from an adult in good health. The V and J genes are TRBV6-1 and TRBJ2-1, with 10 bases lining up with TRBD2. Material: peripheral blood, obtained on day 0 of AZD1222 vaccination. In DNA form, the CDR3 reads TGTGCCAGCAGTGAAAGAGCGGGGGGGCCCGTCATGAATGAGCAGTTCTTC. Protein product: CASSERAGGPVMNEQFF.